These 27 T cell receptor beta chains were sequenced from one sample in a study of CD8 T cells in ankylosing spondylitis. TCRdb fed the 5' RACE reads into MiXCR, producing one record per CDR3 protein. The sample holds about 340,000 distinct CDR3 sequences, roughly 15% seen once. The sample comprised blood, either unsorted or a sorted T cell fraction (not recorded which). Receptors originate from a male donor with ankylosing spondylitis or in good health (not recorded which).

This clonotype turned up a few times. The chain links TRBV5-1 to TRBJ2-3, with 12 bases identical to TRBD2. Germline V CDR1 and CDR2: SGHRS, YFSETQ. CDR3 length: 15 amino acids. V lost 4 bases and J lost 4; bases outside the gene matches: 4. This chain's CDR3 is CASSHLAGGPDTQYF. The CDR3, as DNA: TGCGCCAGCAGCCATCTAGCGGGGGGGCCAGATACGCAGTATTTT.

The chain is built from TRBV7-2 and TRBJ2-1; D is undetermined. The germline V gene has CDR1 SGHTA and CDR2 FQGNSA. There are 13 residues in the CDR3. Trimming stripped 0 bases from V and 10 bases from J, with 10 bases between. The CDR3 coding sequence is TGTGCCAGCAGCTTAGCGGTAGCTGGCGAGCAGTTCTTC. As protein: CASSLAVAGEQFF.

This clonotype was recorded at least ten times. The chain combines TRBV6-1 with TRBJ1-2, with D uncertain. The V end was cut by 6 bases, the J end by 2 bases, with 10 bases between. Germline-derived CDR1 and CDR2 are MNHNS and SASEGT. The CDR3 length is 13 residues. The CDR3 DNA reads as TGTGCCAGCAGCCTACAGCTCAACTATGGCTACACCTTC. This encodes CASSLQLNYGYTF.

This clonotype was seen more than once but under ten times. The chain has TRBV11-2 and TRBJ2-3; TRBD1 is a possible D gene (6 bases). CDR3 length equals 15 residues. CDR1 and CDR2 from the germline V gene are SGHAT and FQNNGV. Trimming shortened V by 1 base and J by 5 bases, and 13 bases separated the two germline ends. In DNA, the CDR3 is TGTGCCAGCAGCTTAGTTGGGGCCAGGGGAGATACGCAGTATTTT. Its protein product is CASSLVGARGDTQYF.

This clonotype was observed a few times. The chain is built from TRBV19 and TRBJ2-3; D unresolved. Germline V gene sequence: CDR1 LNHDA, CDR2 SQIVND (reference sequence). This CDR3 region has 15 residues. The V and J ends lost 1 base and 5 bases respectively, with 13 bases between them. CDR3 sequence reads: CASSIGAPRGDTQYF. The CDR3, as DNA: TGTGCCAGTAGTATAGGAGCGCCCAGAGGAGATACGCAGTATTTT. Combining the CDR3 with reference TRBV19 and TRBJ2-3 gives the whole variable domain DGGITQSPKYLFRKEGQNVTLSCEQNLNHDAMYWYRQDPGQGLRLIYYSQIVNDFQKGDIAEGYSVSREKKESFPLTVTSAQKNPTAFYLCASSIGAPRGDTQYFGPGTRLTVL.

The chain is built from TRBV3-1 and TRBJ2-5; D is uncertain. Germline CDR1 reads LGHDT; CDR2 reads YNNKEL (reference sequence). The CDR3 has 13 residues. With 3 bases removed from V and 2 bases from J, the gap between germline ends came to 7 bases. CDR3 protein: CASSQRVQETQYF. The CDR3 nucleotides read TGTGCCAGCAGCCAGCGAGTTCAAGAGACCCAGTACTTC.

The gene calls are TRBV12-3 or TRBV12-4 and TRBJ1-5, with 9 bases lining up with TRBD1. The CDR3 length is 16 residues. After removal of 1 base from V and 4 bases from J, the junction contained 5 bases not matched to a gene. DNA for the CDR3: TGTGCCAGCAGTTTAGGGACAGGGGCGAGGAATCAGCCCCAGCATTTT. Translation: CASSLGTGARNQPQHF.

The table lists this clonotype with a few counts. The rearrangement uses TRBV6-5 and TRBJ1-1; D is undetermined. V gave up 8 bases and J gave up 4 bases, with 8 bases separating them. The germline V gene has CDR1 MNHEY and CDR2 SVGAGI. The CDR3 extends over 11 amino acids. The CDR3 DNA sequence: TGTGCCAGCCTTAGCCGCACTGAAGCTTTCTTT. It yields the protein CASLSRTEAFF.

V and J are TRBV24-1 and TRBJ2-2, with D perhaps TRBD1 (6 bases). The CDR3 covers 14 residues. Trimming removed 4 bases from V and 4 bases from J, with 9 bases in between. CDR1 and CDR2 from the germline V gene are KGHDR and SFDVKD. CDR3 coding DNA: TGTGCCACCAGTGAGGGGGCAATCACCGGGGAGCTGTTTTTT. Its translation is CATSEGAITGELFF.

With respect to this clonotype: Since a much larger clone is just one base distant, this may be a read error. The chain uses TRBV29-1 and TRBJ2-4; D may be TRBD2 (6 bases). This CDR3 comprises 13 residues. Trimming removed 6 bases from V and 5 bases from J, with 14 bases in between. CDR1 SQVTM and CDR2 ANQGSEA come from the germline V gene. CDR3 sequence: CSVGLTGENIQYF. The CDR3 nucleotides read TGCAGCGTGGGACTGACCGGGGAAAACATTCAGTACTTC. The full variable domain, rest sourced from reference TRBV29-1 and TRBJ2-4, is SAVISQKPSRDICQRGTSLTIQCQVDSQVTMMFWYRQQPGQSLTLIATANQGSEATYESGFVIDKFPISRPNLTFSTLTVSNMSPEDSSIYLCSVGLTGENIQYFGAGTRLSVL.

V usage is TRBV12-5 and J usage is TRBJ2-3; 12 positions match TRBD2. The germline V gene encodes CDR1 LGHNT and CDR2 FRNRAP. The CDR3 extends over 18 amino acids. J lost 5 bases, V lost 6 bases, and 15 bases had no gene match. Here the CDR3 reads CASGINDTTSGRGDTQYF. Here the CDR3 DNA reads TGTGCTAGTGGCATTAACGACACGACTAGCGGGAGAGGAGATACGCAGTATTTT.

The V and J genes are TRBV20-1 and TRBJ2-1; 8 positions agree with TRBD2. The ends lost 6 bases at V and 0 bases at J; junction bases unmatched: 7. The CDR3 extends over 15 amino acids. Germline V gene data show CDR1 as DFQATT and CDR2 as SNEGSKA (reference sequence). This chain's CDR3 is CSAPIAGRSYNEQFF. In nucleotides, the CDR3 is TGCAGTGCACCGATAGCGGGACGCTCCTACAATGAGCAGTTCTTC.

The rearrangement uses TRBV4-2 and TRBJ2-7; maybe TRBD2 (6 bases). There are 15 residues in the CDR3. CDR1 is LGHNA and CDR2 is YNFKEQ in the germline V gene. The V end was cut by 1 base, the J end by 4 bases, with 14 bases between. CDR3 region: CASSQGRGGPYEQYF. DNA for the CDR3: TGTGCCAGCAGCCAAGGGCGGGGCGGGCCTTACGAGCAGTACTTC.

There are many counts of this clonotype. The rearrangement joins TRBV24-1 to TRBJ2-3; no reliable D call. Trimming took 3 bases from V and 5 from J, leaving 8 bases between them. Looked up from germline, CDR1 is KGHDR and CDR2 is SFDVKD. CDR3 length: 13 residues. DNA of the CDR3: TGTGCCACCAGTGATGACGCCGAAGATACGCAGTATTTT. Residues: CATSDDAEDTQYF.

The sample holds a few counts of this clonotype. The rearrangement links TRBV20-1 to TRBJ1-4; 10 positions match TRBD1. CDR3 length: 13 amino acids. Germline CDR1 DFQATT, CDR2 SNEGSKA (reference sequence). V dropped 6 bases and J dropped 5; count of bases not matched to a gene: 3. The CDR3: CSAADRGNEKLFF. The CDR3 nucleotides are TGCAGTGCCGCGGACAGGGGGAATGAAAAACTGTTTTTT.

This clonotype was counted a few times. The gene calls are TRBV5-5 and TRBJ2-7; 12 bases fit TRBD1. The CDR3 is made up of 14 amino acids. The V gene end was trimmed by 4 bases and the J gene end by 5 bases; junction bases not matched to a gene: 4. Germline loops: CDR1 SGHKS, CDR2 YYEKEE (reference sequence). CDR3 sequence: CASSRDRGLDEQYF. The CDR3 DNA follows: TGTGCCAGCAGCCGGGACAGGGGGCTCGACGAGCAGTACTTC.

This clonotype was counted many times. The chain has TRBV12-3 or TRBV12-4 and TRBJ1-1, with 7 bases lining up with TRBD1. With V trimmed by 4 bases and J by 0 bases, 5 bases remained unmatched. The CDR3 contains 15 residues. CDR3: CASSSTGAMNTEAFF. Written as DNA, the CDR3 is TGTGCCAGCAGTTCCACAGGGGCCATGAACACTGAAGCTTTCTTT.

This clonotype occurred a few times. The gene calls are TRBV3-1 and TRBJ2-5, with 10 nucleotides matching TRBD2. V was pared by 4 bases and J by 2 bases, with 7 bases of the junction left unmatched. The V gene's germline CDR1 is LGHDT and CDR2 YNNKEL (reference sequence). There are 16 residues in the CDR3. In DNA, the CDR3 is TGTGCCAGCAGCCTGCGGACTAGCGGAGGACAAGAGACCCAGTACTTC. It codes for CASSLRTSGGQETQYF.

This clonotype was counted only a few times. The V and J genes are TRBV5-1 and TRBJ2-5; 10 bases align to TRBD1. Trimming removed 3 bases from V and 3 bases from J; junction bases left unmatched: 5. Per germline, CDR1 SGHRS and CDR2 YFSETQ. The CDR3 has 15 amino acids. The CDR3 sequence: CASSSLGQGEETQYF. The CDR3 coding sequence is TGCGCCAGCAGCTCCCTCGGACAGGGGGAAGAGACCCAGTACTTC.

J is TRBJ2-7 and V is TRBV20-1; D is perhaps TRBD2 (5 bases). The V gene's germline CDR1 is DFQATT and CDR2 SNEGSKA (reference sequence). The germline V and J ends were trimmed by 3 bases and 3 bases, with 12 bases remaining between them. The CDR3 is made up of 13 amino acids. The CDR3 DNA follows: TGCAGTGCTAGTCGGGGTCCAGACTACGAGCAGTACTTC. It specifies CSASRGPDYEQYF.

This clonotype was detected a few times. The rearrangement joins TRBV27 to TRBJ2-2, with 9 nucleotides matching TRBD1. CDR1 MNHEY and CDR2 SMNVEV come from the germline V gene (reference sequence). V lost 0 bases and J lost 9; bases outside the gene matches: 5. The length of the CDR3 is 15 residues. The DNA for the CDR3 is TGTGCCAGCAGTTTATCGGGACAGGGTGGCCGGGAGCTGTTTTTT. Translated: CASSLSGQGGRELFF.

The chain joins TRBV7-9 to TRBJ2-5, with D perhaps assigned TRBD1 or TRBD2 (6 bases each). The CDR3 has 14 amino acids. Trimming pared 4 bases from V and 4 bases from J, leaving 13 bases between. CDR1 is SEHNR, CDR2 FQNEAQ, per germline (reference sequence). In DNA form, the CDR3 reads TGTGCCAGCAGCTCCGGGGGCGCGGCAGAGACCCAGTACTTC. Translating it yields CASSSGGAAETQYF.

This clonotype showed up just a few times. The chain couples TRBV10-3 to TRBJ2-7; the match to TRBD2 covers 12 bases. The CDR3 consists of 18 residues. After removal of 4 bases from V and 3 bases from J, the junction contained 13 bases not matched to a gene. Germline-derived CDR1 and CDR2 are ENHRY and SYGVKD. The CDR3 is CAISVDTSGGPLFYEQYF. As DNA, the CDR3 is TGTGCCATCAGTGTAGACACTAGCGGGGGGCCTCTCTTCTACGAGCAGTACTTC.

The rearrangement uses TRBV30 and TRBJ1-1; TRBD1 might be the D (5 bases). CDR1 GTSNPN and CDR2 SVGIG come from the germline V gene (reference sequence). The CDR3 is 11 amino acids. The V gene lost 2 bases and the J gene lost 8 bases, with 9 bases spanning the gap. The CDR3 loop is CAWSLREEAFF. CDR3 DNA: TGTGCCTGGAGTCTCAGGGAGGAAGCTTTCTTT.

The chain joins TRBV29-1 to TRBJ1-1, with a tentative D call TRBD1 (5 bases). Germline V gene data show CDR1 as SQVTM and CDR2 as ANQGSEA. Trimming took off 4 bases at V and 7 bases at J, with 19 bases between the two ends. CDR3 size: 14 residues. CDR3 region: CSVGPRDRGSEAFF. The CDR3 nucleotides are TGCAGCGTTGGGCCCCGGGACCGAGGGAGTGAAGCTTTCTTT.

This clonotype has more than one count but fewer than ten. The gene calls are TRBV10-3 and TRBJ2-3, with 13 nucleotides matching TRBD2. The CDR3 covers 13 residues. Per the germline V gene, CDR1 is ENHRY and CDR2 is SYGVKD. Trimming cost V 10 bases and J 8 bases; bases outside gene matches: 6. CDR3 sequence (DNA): TGTGCCACCCTACTAGCGGGAGGGGGTACGCAGTATTTT. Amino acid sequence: CATLLAGGGTQYF.

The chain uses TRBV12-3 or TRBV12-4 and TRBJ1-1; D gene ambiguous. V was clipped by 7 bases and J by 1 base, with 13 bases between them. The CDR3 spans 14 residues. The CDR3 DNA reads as TGTGCCAGCACACCGGACGGGCAGAACACTGAAGCTTTCTTT. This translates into CASTPDGQNTEAFF.